Sequencing of this T cell receptor beta chain was carried out in a study of control samples from healthy donors and cancer patients. CDR1 is LNHNV, CDR2 YYDKDF, per germline (reference sequence). This CDR3 contains 14 residues. V was trimmed by 9 bases and J by 7 bases, leaving 19 bases between them. The assay was immunoSEQ multiplex PCR, and TCRdb's table has in-frame clones only and misses some. The data hold around 100,000 clones, with 88% observed a single time. This TCR was sampled from a woman in her sixties or seventies in good health. The chain joins TRBV15 to TRBJ1-5; D gene ambiguous. The specimen was blood. The CDR3 DNA reads TGTGCCACGGGGAATGACGGATTTGGGCAGCCCCAGCATTTT. Protein sequence: CATGNDGFGQPQHF.